The 13 T cell receptor beta chains below all came from one sample that was sequenced in a study of molecular identifiers for immune sequencing clone quantification. TCRdb independently ran MiXCR on the PCR reads; one entry per CDR3 protein. Of about 97,000 distinct CDR3 sequences listed, less than 25% are singletons. Sequencing was carried out using naive CD8+ T cells from blood, with Jurkat cell RNA spiked in. Sample subset: FACS-sorted CD8+CD4-CCR7+CD45RA+ naive T cells. These TCRs come from a human donor in good health. Some libraries in this study had Jurkat cell RNA spiked in.

This clonotype was detected ten times or more. CDR3 sequence (DNA): TGTGCCAGCAGTTACTTGACTAGTTCAGATACGCAGTATTTT. This encodes CASSYLTSSDTQYF. The chain couples TRBV6-5 to TRBJ2-3, with D tentatively TRBD2 (6 bases). The V gene lost 1 base and the J gene lost 4 bases, with 9 bases spanning the gap. The length of the CDR3 is 14 residues. CDR1 and CDR2 from the germline V gene are MNHEY and SVGAGI.

This clonotype showed up just a few times. The chain links TRBV20-1 to TRBJ2-7; 11 positions match TRBD2. V was clipped by 7 bases and J by 3 bases; unmatched bases: 14. The CDR3 loop spans 16 amino acids. Germline CDR1 reads DFQATT; CDR2 reads SNEGSKA (reference sequence). As DNA, the CDR3 is TGCAGTGTCAGGCCCCAGGGACTAGCGGTTTTCTACGAGCAGTACTTC. This sequence encodes CSVRPQGLAVFYEQYF.

This clonotype was detected ten times or more. CDR3: CASSWGTSDSETQYF. The CDR3 DNA follows: TGTGCCAGCAGCTGGGGGACTAGCGATTCAGAGACCCAGTACTTC. The chain recombines TRBV7-9 with TRBJ2-5, with 10 bases lining up with TRBD2. The CDR3 is 15 residues long. Germline lookup yields CDR1 SEHNR and CDR2 FQNEAQ (reference sequence). V gave up 4 bases and J gave up 4 bases; unmatched junction bases: 6.

The rearrangement links TRBV20-1 to TRBJ2-3, with TRBD2 matching 7 bases. The CDR3 covers 13 residues. V shed 5 bases, J shed 8 bases, and the junction held 10 bases outside the gene matches. Per the germline V gene, CDR1 is DFQATT and CDR2 is SNEGSKA (reference sequence). This CDR3 reads CSAQLAREGTQYF. The DNA of the CDR3 is TGCAGTGCTCAACTAGCGAGAGAAGGTACGCAGTATTTT.

In its sample, this clonotype was seen a few times. Since a much larger clone is just one base distant, this may be a read error. V usage is TRBV7-9 and J usage is TRBJ2-5; D is ambiguous. The CDR3 totals 16 residues. Trimming stripped 6 bases from V and 0 bases from J, with 17 bases between. Germline lookup yields CDR1 SEHNR and CDR2 FQNEAQ (reference sequence). The CDR3 nucleotides read TGTGCCAGCAGTTCACGTGTCAGTTCATACCAAGAGACCCAGTACTTC. It is translated as CASSSRVSSYQETQYF.

This clonotype showed up just a few times. Being one base from a much bigger clone, this may be a read error. The chain uses TRBV3-1 and TRBJ2-5, with D unclear. V was trimmed by 8 bases and J by 0 bases, leaving 19 bases between them. The V gene's germline CDR1 is LGHDT and CDR2 YNNKEL (reference sequence). This CDR3 contains 16 residues. The CDR3 loop reads CASGPTPLADQETQYF. CDR3 in DNA: TGTGCCAGCGGCCCGACCCCCCTTGCGGACCAAGAGACCCAGTACTTC.

Notes on this clonotype: A much larger clonotype is one base distant, so this may be a read error. V usage is TRBV27 and J usage is TRBJ1-1; no firm D call. V was pared by 11 bases and J by 7 bases, with 17 bases between. CDR3 size: 12 residues. The germline gives CDR1 MNHEY, CDR2 SMNVEV (reference sequence). The CDR3 DNA follows: TGTGCCTGCACGGGAGGGATGGGTGAAGCTTTCTTT. Translated: CACTGGMGEAFF.

This clonotype was found many times. CDR3 in amino acids: CASSLYGGDEQFF. In DNA form, the CDR3 reads TGTGCCAGCAGTTTATATGGGGGGGATGAGCAGTTCTTC. The chain carries TRBV28 and TRBJ2-1; 7 bases fit TRBD2. This CDR3 contains 13 residues. Germline V gene lookup returns CDR1 MDHEN and CDR2 SYDVKM. The ends lost 1 base at V and 8 bases at J; junction bases unmatched: 2.

The sample holds a few counts of this clonotype. CDR3 DNA sequence: TGTGCCAGCAGCCCCTTTTTGGAGTACCAAGAGACCCAGTACTTC. Residues: CASSPFLEYQETQYF. The chain has TRBV4-2 and TRBJ2-5; D unclear. The CDR3 is 15 residues long. Germline V CDR1 and CDR2: LGHNA, YNFKEQ. The V gene lost 4 bases and the J gene lost 0 bases, with 12 bases spanning the gap.

This clonotype was detected ten times or more. The chain joins TRBV19 to TRBJ2-7; 9 bases are a match to TRBD1. Trimming at V came to 1 base and at J to 2 bases, leaving 3 bases not matched to a gene. Germline CDR1 is LNHDA and CDR2 is SQIVND (reference sequence). CDR3 size: 15 residues. The CDR3: CASSIGTGVAYEQYF. Written as DNA, the CDR3 is TGTGCCAGTAGTATAGGGACAGGGGTCGCCTACGAGCAGTACTTC.

Note on this clonotype: This may arise from a read error, as a much more abundant clone is one base away. V and J are TRBV9 and TRBJ2-3; 8 nucleotides line up with TRBD1. CDR3 size: 15 residues. Germline V gene data show CDR1 as SGDLS and CDR2 as YYNGEE. The trim removed 0 bases at V and 4 bases at J, leaving 4 bases unmatched. CDR3 loop: CASSVDGTGADTQYF. For the CDR3, the DNA is TGTGCCAGCAGCGTAGATGGGACAGGAGCAGATACGCAGTATTTT.

Many counts were recorded for this clonotype. The V and J genes are TRBV6-2 or TRBV6-3 and TRBJ1-1; unclear D gene. The CDR3 contains 15 residues. CDR1 and CDR2 (germline): MNHEY, SVGEGT. V shed 5 bases and J shed 1 base, with 14 bases lying between them. Here the CDR3 DNA reads TGTGCCAGCAGTGCGTCGGTAGCCTGGAACACTGAAGCTTTCTTT. Its protein is CASSASVAWNTEAFF.

The sample holds many counts of this clonotype. The chain uses TRBV7-6 and TRBJ2-7; perhaps TRBD1 as D (5 bases). The V end was cut by 5 bases, the J end by 3 bases, with 17 bases between. CDR3 size: 15 residues. The V gene's germline CDR1 is SGHVS and CDR2 FNYEAQ. The CDR3 sequence: CASSPGADSLYEQYF. The DNA of the CDR3 is TGTGCCAGCAGCCCCGGTGCAGACAGCCTCTACGAGCAGTACTTC.